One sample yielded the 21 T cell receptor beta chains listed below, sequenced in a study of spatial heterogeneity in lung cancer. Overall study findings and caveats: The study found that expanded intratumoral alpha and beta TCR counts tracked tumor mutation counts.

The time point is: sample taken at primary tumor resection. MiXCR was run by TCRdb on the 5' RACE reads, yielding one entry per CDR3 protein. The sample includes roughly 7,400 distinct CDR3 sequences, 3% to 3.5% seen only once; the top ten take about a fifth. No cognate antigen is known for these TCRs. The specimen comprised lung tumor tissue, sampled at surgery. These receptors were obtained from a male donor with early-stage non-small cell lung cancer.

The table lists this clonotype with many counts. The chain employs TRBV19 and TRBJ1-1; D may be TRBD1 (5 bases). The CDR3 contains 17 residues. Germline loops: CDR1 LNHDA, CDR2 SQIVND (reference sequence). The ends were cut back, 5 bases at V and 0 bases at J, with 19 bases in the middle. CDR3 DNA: TGTGCCAGTAGTCAATTTGGACAAATTGACATGAACACTGAAGCTTTCTTT. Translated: CASSQFGQIDMNTEAFF.

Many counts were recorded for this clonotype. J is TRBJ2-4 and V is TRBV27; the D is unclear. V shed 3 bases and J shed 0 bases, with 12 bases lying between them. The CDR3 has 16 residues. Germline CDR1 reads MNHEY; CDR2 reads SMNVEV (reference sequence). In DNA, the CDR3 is TGTGCCAGCAGTTTGACGGAGCGTCTAGCCAAAAACATTCAGTACTTC. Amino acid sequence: CASSLTERLAKNIQYF.

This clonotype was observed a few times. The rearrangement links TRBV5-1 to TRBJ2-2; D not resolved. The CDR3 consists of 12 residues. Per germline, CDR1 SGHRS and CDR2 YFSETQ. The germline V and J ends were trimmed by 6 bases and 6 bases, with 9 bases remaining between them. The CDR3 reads CASNSRSGELFF. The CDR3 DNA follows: TGCGCCAGCAACAGCCGATCCGGGGAGCTGTTTTTT.

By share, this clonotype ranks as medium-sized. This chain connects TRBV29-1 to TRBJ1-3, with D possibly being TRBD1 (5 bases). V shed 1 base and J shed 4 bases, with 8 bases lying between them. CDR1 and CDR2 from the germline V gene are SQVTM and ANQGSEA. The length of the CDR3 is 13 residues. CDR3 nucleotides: TGCAGCGTTGAAGCGGGGACCGGAAACACCATATATTTT. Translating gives CSVEAGTGNTIYF.

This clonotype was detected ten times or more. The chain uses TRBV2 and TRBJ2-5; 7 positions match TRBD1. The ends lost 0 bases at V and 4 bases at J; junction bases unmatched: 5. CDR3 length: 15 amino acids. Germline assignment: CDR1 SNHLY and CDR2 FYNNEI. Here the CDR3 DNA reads TGTGCCAGCAGTGAAGCGCAGACAGGGAGAGAGACCCAGTACTTC. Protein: CASSEAQTGRETQYF.

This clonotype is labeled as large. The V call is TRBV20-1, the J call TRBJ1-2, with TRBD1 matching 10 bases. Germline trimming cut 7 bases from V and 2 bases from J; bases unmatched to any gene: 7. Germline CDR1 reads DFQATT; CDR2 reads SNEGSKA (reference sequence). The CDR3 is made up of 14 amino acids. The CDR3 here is CSVIRQGANYGYTF. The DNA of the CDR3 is TGCAGTGTCATACGACAGGGGGCAAACTATGGCTACACCTTC.

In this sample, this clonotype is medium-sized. The CDR3 DNA reads as TGTGCCATAGGAAGCAGGGAGGACGGGGAGCTGTTTTTT. Encoded protein: CAIGSREDGELFF. The rearrangement joins TRBV10-3 to TRBJ2-2; D is possibly TRBD2 (6 bases). Per germline, CDR1 ENHRY and CDR2 SYGVKD. V dropped 9 bases and J dropped 7 bases, with 15 bases sitting between them. The CDR3 sequence is 13 residues long.

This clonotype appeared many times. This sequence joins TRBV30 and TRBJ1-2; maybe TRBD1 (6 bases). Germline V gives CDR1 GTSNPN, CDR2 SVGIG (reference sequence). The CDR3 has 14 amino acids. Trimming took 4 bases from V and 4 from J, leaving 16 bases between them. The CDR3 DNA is TGTGCCTGGACCAGACCGGGGGCCACCTATGGCTACACCTTC. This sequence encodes CAWTRPGATYGYTF.

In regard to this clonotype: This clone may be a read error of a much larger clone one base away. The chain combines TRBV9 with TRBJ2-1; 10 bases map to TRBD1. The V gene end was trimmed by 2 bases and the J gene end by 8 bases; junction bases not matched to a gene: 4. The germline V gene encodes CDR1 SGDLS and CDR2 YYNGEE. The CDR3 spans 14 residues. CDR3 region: CASSVGQGGYEQFF. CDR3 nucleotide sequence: TGTGCCAGCAGCGTCGGACAGGGGGGCTATGAGCAGTTCTTC.

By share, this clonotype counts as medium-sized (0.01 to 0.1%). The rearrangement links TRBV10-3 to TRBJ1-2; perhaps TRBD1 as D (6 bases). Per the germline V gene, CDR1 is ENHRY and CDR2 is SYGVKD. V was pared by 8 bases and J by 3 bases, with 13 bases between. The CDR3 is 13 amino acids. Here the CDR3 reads CAIGGGGHYGYTF. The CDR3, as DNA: TGTGCCATCGGAGGGGGGGGCCACTATGGCTACACCTTC.

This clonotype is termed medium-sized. The CDR3 loop is CASSLAGTAVSGYTF. The CDR3 nucleotides are TGTGCCAGCAGTTTAGCAGGGACAGCGGTCTCTGGCTACACCTTC. V gene TRBV12-3 or TRBV12-4 combines with J gene TRBJ1-2; TRBD1 agrees at 7 bases. The CDR3 extends over 15 amino acids. The J segment lost 7 bases and the V segment lost 0 bases, leaving 8 bases of the junction unmatched.

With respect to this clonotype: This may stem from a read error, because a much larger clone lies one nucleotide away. CDR3 residues: CASSLTKKPQHF. In DNA form, the CDR3 reads TGTGCCAGCAGCTTAACGAAAAAGCCCCAGCATTTT. The chain is built from TRBV7-2 and TRBJ1-5; D remains unclear. This CDR3 comprises 12 residues. Germline CDR1 and CDR2: SGHTA and FQGNSA. V was cut by 2 bases and J by 8 bases, with 7 bases left in between.

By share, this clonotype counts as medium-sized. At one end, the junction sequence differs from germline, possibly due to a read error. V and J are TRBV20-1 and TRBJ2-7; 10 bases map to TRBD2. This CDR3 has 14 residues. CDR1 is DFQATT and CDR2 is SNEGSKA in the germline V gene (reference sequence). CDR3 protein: CSARVTSGAYEQNF. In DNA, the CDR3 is TGCAGTGCTAGAGTCACTAGCGGGGCCTACGAGCAGAACTTC.

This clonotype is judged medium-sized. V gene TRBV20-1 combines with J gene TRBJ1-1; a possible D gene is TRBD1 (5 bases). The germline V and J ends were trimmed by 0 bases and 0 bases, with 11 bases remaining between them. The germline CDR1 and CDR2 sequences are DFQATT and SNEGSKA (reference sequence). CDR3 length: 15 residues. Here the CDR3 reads CSARDTGGMNTEAFF. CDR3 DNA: TGCAGTGCTAGAGATACGGGGGGAATGAACACTGAAGCTTTCTTT.

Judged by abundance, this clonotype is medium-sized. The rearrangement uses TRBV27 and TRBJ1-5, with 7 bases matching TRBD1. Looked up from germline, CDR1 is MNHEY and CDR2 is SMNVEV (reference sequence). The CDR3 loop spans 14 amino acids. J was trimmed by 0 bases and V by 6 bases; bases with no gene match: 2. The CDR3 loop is CASRTGSSNQPQHF. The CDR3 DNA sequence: TGTGCCAGCAGGACAGGGTCTAGCAATCAGCCCCAGCATTTT.

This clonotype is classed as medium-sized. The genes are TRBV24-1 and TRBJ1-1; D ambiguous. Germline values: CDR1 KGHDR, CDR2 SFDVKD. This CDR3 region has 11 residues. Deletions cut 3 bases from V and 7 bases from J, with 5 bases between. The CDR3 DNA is TGTGCCACCAGTGATGGGATTGAAGCTTTCTTT. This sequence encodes CATSDGIEAFF.

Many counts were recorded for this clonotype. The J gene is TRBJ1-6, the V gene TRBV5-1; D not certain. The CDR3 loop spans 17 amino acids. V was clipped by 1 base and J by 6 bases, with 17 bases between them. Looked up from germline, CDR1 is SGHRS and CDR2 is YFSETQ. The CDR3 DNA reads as TGCGCCAGCAGCTTGTGGGCTACGGGTCAAACTAATTCACCCCTCCACTTT. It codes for CASSLWATGQTNSPLHF.

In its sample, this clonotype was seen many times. The CDR3 reads CASSSPPPDRALSGNTIYF. The CDR3 nucleotides read TGTGCCAGCAGCTCCCCCCCCCCGGACAGGGCTCTCTCTGGAAACACCATATATTTT. The J gene is TRBJ1-3, the V gene TRBV7-9; 8 positions agree with TRBD1. The length of the CDR3 is 19 residues. V gave up 4 bases and J gave up 0 bases; unmatched junction bases: 14. CDR1 is SEHNR and CDR2 is FQNEAQ in the germline V gene (reference sequence).

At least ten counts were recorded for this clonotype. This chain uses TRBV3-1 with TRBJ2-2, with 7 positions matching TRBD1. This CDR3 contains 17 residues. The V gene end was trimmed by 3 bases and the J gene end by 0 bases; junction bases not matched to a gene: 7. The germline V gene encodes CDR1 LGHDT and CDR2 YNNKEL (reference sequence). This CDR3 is CASSQSYRGANTGELFF. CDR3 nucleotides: TGTGCCAGCAGCCAGAGCTACAGGGGCGCGAACACCGGGGAGCTGTTTTTT.

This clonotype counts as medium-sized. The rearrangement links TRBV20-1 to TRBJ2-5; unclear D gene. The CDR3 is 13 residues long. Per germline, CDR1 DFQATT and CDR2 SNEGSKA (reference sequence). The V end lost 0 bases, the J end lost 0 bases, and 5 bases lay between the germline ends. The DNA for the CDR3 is TGCAGTGCTAGAGATATGTACCAAGAGACCCAGTACTTC. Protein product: CSARDMYQETQYF.

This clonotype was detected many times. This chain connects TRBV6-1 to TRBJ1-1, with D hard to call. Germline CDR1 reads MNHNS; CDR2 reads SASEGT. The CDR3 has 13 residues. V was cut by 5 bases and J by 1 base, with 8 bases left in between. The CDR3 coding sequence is TGTGCCAGCAGTCGGACGGGGAACACTGAAGCTTTCTTT. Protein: CASSRTGNTEAFF.